Reported below is one T cell receptor (beta chain). Its specificity is not known. These data belong to a study of OX40 agonist ivuxolimab in advanced cancers. Study in general: While on treatment, patients had intravenous ivuxolimab at 0.01 to 10 mg/kg every 2 weeks. Three patients showed partial responses: one hepatocellular carcinoma and two cutaneous melanoma cases.

Germline CDR1 reads SGHVS; CDR2 reads FQNEAQ. The CDR3 has 13 residues. V dropped 4 bases and J dropped 3 bases, with 8 bases sitting between them. Study conclusions and caveats: Certain nonresponders additionally had low normalized T-cell clonal expansion.

Sequenced by immunoSEQ multiplex PCR; TCRdb stores in-frame clones only, minus some. The data hold 15,000 to 20,000 clones, with approximately 77% observed a single time. This sequence was found in an adult with an advanced solid tumor such as melanoma, head and neck, liver or kidney cancer. The material was CD4+ or CD8+ T cells sorted from blood, obtained in a trial of the OX40 agonist ivuxolimab. The genes are TRBV7-8 and TRBJ2-3; D is ambiguous. In nucleotides, the CDR3 is TGTGCCAGCAGCTCTCCGTTTACAGATACGCAGTATTTT. Amino acids: CASSSPFTDTQYF.